Sequencing of this TCR beta chain was carried out in a study of Tregs in tolerant kidney transplant recipients. The CDR3 has 17 amino acids. In germline, CDR1 is MNHEY, CDR2 SMNVEV (reference sequence). V was cut by 6 bases and J by 2 bases, with 22 bases left in between. Mixed chimerism was transient after nonmyeloablative marrow transplants from related graft donors. Clones were read by immunoSEQ multiplex PCR, and TCRdb kept only the in-frame ones, dropping some. The top ten clones hold around 1.6% of a sample with about 81,000 clones, 91% of them seen once. The chain carries TRBV27 and TRBJ1-2; D possibly corresponds to TRBD1 (6 bases). The sample was CD4+ T cells from blood (PBMCs), taken 24 months after the transplant. This TCR came from a human patient who received a combined kidney and bone marrow transplant. Some T cells may be provided by the graft donor. CDR3 loop: CASRQSSDGTINYGYTF. CDR3 coding DNA: TGTGCCAGCAGACAATCCTCCGACGGGACAATCAACTATGGCTACACCTTC.